This entry is about one T cell receptor beta chain. Other DNA sequences in this sample translate to the same CDR3. In the authors' workflow: By means of reference gene primer amplification, nucleated cell counts were estimated. Profiled with immunoSEQ multiplex PCR; TCRdb holds only in-frame clones, not every one. That table supplies the V and J calls and clone size; D and trimming were determined from the DNA. The sample shows approximately 300,000 clones, 75% to 90% of them seen only once. The source of the sample is a study of blood T cell repertoires in COVID-19. Study at large: Spain, Italy and the United States supplied samples that represented acute and convalescent COVID-19. The cDNA or gDNA used as material had been derived from T cells, B-cell-depleted T cells, or PBMCs.

The CDR3 runs to 11 residues. The ends were cut back, 3 bases at V and 4 bases at J, with 4 bases in the middle. This TCR was recovered from a man aged 40-49 years with acute or convalescent COVID-19. The chain combines TRBV12-3 or TRBV12-4 with TRBJ2-7; the D is unclear. Sequenced material: peripheral blood. The CDR3 DNA reads TGTGCCAGCAGTTTTCGTTACGAGCAGTACTTC. Encoded protein: CASSFRYEQYF.